A selection of T cell receptor beta chains follows, all from one sample in a study of graft-versus-host responses after intestinal transplantation. Generated by immunoSEQ multiplex PCR, the TCRdb table keeps only in-frame clones and is missing some. The data contain 90,000 to 130,000 clones, around 92% of them singletons. The antigens of these receptors remain unknown. This specimen was unstimulated CD8+ T cells sorted from spleen or lymph node cells, taken before transplant. The receptors originated from a human donor who was the organ donor for an intestinal transplant. The CDR3 runs from the conserved cysteine through the conserved F or W.

V | CDR3
TRBV2 | CASRGTGGRGYTF
TRBV2 | CASSGTGADEKLFF
TRBV5-6 | CASSPTGLSRNTGELFF
TRBV29-1 | CSVPAGGRQYKDTEAFF
TRBV30 | CAWSSGQGAKNEQYF
TRBV7-2 | CASRSGQVDYGYTF
TRBV5-6 | CASSEPISGANVLTF
TRBV7-9 | CASSLFRSYNEQFF
TRBV10-3 | CAISESKGLGEKLFF
TRBV2 | CASSEVGAGGNTEAFF
TRBV6-4 | CASSGQETQYF
TRBV10-3 | CAISYGASGSYEQYF
TRBV13 | CASSSKGLAGINEQFF
TRBV5-1 | CASSPPSYEQYF
TRBV11-2 | CASSSFTSGDTGELFF
TRBV30 | CACYGGTGELFF
TRBV7-2 | CASSFGGRGEQFF
TRBV2 | CASSRPTRDPQGQYF
TRBV6-5 | CASSYSGGSGNTIYF
TRBV10-1 | CASSGTSADTQYF
TRBV30 | CAWSPQELWGYTF